These 14 T cell receptor beta chains were sequenced from one sample in a study of cytomegalovirus exposure and HLA in healthy donors. 13 Jbeta primers and 60 Vbeta primers were used for the PCR. Data came from immunoSEQ multiplex PCR; TCRdb stores just in-frame clones and leaves some out. The sample records 150,000 to 200,000 clones, about 80% being singletons. What was sequenced was PBMCs. The source is a woman aged 40 to 55 in good health and CMV-seronegative.

The CDR3 nucleotides read TGTGCCAGCAGCTTCGACCGGACAGGGCATCCTGAAGCTTTCTTT. Protein: CASSFDRTGHPEAFF. The chain joins TRBV7-9 to TRBJ1-1, with 8 bases fitting TRBD1. Per germline, CDR1 SEHNR and CDR2 FQNEAQ (reference sequence). The CDR3 extends over 15 amino acids. V lost 3 bases, J lost 6 bases, and 9 bases stayed unmatched.

This clone appeared a single time. The gene calls are TRBV2 and TRBJ2-5; tentatively, D is TRBD2 (5 bases). Germline V gene lookup returns CDR1 SNHLY and CDR2 FYNNEI. CDR3 length: 14 residues. V was cut by 4 bases and J by 0 bases, with 9 bases left in between. The CDR3 loop reads CASSVAGHQETQYF. The CDR3 coding sequence is TGTGCCAGCAGTGTGGCGGGTCACCAAGAGACCCAGTACTTC.

V and J are TRBV27 and TRBJ2-7, with TRBD1 identical over 10 bases. In germline, CDR1 is MNHEY, CDR2 SMNVEV (reference sequence). After removal of 5 bases from V and 12 bases from J, the junction contained 7 bases not matched to a gene. The CDR3 is made up of 12 amino acids. The CDR3 is CASSPWTGGLYF. DNA for the CDR3: TGTGCCAGCAGTCCGTGGACAGGGGGTCTGTACTTC.

This clone was recorded only once. V and J are TRBV5-4 and TRBJ2-2, with D possibly matching TRBD2 (6 bases). This CDR3 contains 15 residues. V dropped 5 bases and J dropped 2 bases, with 13 bases sitting between them. From germline, CDR1 is SGHNT and CDR2 YYREEE (reference sequence). The CDR3 DNA follows: TGTGCCAGCAGATCGGGACTCCCTAACACCGGGGAGCTGTTTTTT. Translation gives CASRSGLPNTGELFF.

The V and J genes are TRBV6-5 and TRBJ2-2; possible D gene TRBD2, 6 bases. Trimming removed 7 bases at V and 0 bases at J, with 9 bases between. From germline, CDR1 is MNHEY and CDR2 SVGAGI. The CDR3 length is 14 residues. The CDR3, as DNA: TGTGCCAGCAAGCGGGCCCCGAACACCGGGGAGCTGTTTTTT. Encoded protein: CASKRAPNTGELFF.

The CDR3 loop is CASTTGLNTEAFF. The CDR3 DNA sequence: TGTGCCAGCACTACAGGGTTGAACACTGAAGCTTTCTTT. The rearrangement links TRBV11-3 to TRBJ1-1; a possible D gene is TRBD1 (6 bases). CDR1 SGHNT and CDR2 YENEEA come from the germline V gene. The V gene lost 7 bases and the J gene lost 0 bases, with 9 bases spanning the gap. CDR3 size: 13 residues.

The gene calls are TRBV29-1 and TRBJ2-5; the D gene is possibly TRBD1 (6 bases). Germline V CDR1 and CDR2: SQVTM, ANQGSEA. The CDR3 length is 14 residues. Trimming pared 2 bases from V and 0 bases from J, leaving 10 bases between. The DNA for the CDR3 is TGCAGCGTTGAACCCCAGGGGCACCAAGAGACCCAGTACTTC. This codes for CSVEPQGHQETQYF.

The J gene is TRBJ2-6, the V gene TRBV5-1; possible D gene TRBD1, 5 bases. The V end was cut by 3 bases, the J end by 2 bases, with 9 bases between. The CDR3 has 15 amino acids. Germline CDR1 and CDR2: SGHRS and YFSETQ. The CDR3 DNA is TGCGCCAGCAGCTATGACAGCGCTGGGGCCAACGTCCTGACTTTC. It encodes CASSYDSAGANVLTF.

This sequence joins TRBV7-8 and TRBJ1-1; the D gene is possibly TRBD1 (5 bases). V lost 4 bases to trimming and J lost 1 base, with 13 bases between them. The CDR3 runs 15 residues. Germline loops: CDR1 SGHVS, CDR2 FQNEAQ. The CDR3 is CASSWSSQGNTEAFF. The CDR3 DNA follows: TGTGCCAGCAGCTGGTCTTCGCAGGGGAACACTGAAGCTTTCTTT.

The V call is TRBV11-2, the J call TRBJ2-2, with TRBD1 as a possible D gene (6 bases). The CDR3 spans 16 residues. V was trimmed by 5 bases and J by 7 bases, leaving 20 bases between them. Germline-derived CDR1 and CDR2 are SGHAT and FQNNGV. This chain's CDR3 is CASSPSGAYQVGELFF. The CDR3 nucleotides are TGTGCCAGCAGCCCTTCAGGGGCCTACCAGGTCGGGGAGCTGTTTTTT. The full variable domain, rest sourced from reference TRBV11-2 and TRBJ2-2, is EAGVAQSPRYKIIEKRQSVAFWCNPISGHATLYWYQQILGQGPKLLIQFQNNGVVDDSQLPKDRFSAERLKGVDSTLKIQPAKLEDSAVYLCASSPSGAYQVGELFFGEGSRLTVL.

The sample holds a few counts of this clone. CDR3: CASSPGFGSSTDTQYF. The CDR3 nucleotides read TGTGCCAGCAGCCCAGGTTTTGGCTCTAGCACAGATACGCAGTATTTT. The chain recombines TRBV7-7 with TRBJ2-3; D gene uncertain. The CDR3 has 16 residues. V was pared by 5 bases and J by 0 bases, with 15 bases between. Germline CDR1 SSHAT, CDR2 FNYEAQ (reference sequence).

The chain carries TRBV7-3 and TRBJ2-1; possibly TRBD2 for D (6 bases). The CDR3 is 16 amino acids. The germline V gene encodes CDR1 SGHTA and CDR2 FQGTGA. Trimming pared 1 base from V and 3 bases from J, leaving 13 bases between. CDR3 bases: TGTGCCAGCAGCTTAAGGGGCGGGGTCGGCTACAATGAGCAGTTCTTC. Translation gives CASSLRGGVGYNEQFF.

The chain combines TRBV6-4 with TRBJ2-1; the match to TRBD2 covers 10 bases. The CDR3 consists of 18 residues. After removal of 3 bases from V and 4 bases from J, the junction contained 12 bases not matched to a gene. Germline-derived CDR1 and CDR2 are MRHNA and SNTAGT. The CDR3 DNA reads as TGTGCCAGCAGTGAGTTCGGTGGTCTAGCGGGGGTTTACAATGAGCAGTTCTTC. Protein product: CASSEFGGLAGVYNEQFF.

This sequence joins TRBV19 and TRBJ1-1; D perhaps matches TRBD1 (6 bases). Trimming took 1 base from V and 6 from J, leaving 15 bases between them. Germline V CDR1 and CDR2: LNHDA, SQIVND (reference sequence). The CDR3 loop spans 15 amino acids. As DNA, the CDR3 is TGTGCCAGTAGTATAGTTGGGGGGGCCAGGGCTGAAGCTTTCTTT. Residues: CASSIVGGARAEAFF.